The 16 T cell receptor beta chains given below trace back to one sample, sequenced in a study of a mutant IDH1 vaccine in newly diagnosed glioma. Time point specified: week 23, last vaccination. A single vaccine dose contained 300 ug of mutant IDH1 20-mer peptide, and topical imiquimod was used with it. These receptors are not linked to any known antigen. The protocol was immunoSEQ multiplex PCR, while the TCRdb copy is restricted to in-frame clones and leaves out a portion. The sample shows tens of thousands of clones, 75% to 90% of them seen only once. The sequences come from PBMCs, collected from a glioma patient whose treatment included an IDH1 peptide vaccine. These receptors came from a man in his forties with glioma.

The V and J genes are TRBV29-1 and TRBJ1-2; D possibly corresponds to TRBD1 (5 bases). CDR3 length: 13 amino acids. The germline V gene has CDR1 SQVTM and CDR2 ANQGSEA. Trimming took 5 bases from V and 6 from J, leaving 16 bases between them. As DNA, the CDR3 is TGCAGCGTTTCCGAGGGGCCTTGGAATGGCTACACCTTC. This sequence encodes CSVSEGPWNGYTF.

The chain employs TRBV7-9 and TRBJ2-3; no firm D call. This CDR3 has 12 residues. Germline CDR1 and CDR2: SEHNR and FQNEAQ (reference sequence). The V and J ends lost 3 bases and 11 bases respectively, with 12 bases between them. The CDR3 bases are TGTGCCAGCAGCTTGGACCCTGGCGTGCAGTATTTT. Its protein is CASSLDPGVQYF.

In nucleotides, the CDR3 is TGTGCCAGCAGGGGGGACAGGGGTAGAGTAAATGAGCAGTTCTTC. Its translation: CASRGDRGRVNEQFF. The V gene is TRBV6-5, the J gene TRBJ2-1, with 10 bases matching TRBD1. The germline V gene encodes CDR1 MNHEY and CDR2 SVGAGI. The CDR3 length is 15 residues. V dropped 6 bases and J dropped 7; count of bases not matched to a gene: 9.

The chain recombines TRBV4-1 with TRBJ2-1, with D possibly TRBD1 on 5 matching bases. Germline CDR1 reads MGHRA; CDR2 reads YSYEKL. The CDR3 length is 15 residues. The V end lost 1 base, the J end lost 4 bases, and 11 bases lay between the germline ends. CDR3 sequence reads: CASSQGTGLYNEQFF. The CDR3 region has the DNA TGCGCCAGCAGCCAAGGTACAGGTCTTTACAATGAGCAGTTCTTC.

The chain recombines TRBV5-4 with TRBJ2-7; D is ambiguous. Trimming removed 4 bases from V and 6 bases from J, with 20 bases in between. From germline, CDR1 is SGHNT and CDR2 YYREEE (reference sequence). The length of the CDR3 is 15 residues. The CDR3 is CASSRTGLLGSEQYF. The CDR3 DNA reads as TGTGCCAGCAGCCGAACCGGGTTATTGGGTTCCGAGCAGTACTTC.

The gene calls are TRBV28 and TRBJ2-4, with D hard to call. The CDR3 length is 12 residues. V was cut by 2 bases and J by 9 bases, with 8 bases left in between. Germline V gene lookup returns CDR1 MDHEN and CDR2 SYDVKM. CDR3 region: CASSLLRSIQYF. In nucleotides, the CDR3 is TGTGCCAGCAGTTTACTCAGATCCATTCAGTACTTC.

In DNA, the CDR3 is TGCGCCAGCAGCCTAAGGGCCCCGGGCACCTACGAGCAGTACTTC. This sequence encodes CASSLRAPGTYEQYF. The gene calls are TRBV4-1 and TRBJ2-7, with D hard to call. In germline, CDR1 is MGHRA, CDR2 YSYEKL. V dropped 4 bases and J dropped 2 bases, with 15 bases sitting between them. The length of the CDR3 is 15 residues.

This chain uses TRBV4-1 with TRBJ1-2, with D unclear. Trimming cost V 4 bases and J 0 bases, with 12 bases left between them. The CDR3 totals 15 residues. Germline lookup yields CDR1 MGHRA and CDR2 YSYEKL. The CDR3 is CASSPETFPNYGYTF. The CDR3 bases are TGCGCCAGCAGCCCTGAAACTTTCCCTAACTATGGCTACACCTTC.

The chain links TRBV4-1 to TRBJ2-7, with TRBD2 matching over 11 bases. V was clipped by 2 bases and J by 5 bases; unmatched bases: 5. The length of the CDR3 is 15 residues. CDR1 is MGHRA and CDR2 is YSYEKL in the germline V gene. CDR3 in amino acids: CASSQKASGRNEQYF. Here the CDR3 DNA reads TGCGCCAGCAGCCAAAAGGCTAGCGGGAGGAACGAGCAGTACTTC.

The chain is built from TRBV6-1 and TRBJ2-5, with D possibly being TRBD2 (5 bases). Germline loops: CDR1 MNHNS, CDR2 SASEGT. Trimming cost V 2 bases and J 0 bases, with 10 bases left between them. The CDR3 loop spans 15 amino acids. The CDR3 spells CASSERENYQETQYF. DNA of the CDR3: TGTGCCAGCAGTGAAAGGGAGAATTACCAAGAGACCCAGTACTTC.

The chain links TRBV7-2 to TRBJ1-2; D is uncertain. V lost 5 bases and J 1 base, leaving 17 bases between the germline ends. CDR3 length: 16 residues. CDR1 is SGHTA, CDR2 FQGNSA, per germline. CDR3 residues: CASSGDTVMSNYGYTF. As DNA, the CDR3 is TGTGCCAGCAGCGGAGATACAGTGATGAGTAACTATGGCTACACCTTC.

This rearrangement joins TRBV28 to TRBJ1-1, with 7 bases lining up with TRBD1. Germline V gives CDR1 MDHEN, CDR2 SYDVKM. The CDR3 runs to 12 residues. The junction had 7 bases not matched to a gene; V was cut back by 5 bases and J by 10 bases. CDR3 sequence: CASSTQGVGAFF. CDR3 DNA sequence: TGTGCCAGCAGTACGCAGGGGGTAGGAGCTTTCTTT.

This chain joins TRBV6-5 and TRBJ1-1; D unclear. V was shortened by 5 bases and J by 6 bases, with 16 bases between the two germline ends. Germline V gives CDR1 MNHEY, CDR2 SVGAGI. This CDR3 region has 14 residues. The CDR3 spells CASSLTPRVPEAFF. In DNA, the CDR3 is TGTGCCAGCAGTCTAACTCCGAGGGTCCCTGAAGCTTTCTTT.

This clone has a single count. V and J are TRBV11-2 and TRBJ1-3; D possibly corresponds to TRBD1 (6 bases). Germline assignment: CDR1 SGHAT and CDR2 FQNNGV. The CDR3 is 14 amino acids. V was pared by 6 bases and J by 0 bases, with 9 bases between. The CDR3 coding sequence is TGTGCCAGCAGAAGGGGGTACTCTGGAAACACCATATATTTT. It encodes CASRRGYSGNTIYF.

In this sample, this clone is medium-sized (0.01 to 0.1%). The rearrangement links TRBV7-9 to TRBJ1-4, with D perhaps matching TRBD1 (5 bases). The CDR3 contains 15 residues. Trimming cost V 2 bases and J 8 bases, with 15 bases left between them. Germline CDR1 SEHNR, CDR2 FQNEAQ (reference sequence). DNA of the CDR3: TGTGCCAGCAGCTTACAGGGTGCCCGTCGGGAAAAACTGTTTTTT. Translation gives CASSLQGARREKLFF.

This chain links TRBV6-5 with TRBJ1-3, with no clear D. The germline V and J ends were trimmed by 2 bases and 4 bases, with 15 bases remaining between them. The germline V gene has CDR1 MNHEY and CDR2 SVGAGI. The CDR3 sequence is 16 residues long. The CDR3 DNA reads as TGTGCCAGCAGTTACACCGGATCGGACGGAGGAAACACCATATATTTT. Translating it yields CASSYTGSDGGNTIYF.